This TCR beta chain emerged from a study of cytomegalovirus exposure and HLA in healthy donors. Study information: An early data release held tens of millions of unique TCRs from HLA-typed donors.

Turning to this clone: What it recognizes is unknown.

PCR was performed using 60 Vbeta and 13 Jbeta primers. Method: immunoSEQ multiplex PCR; TCRdb's copy keeps in-frame clones and lacks some. The table shows 150,000 to 200,000 clones, with under 85% occurring only once. Whole-study results and caveats: Later on, an analysis found that several of the most significant clusters appeared to be linked to common viral pathogens, which included parvovirus B19.

CDR1 and CDR2 from the germline V gene are SQVTM and ANQGSEA. J was trimmed by 4 bases and V by 7 bases; bases with no gene match: 3. The CDR3 covers 12 residues. The specimen was PBMCs. The receptor comes from a man aged 18 to 30 in good health and CMV-seronegative. This chain links TRBV29-1 with TRBJ2-2; 7 bases map to TRBD1. CDR3 loop: CSAPGGTGELFF. For the CDR3, the DNA is TGCAGCGCCCCAGGGGGCACCGGGGAGCTGTTTTTT.